This T cell receptor beta chain was obtained from a study of shared clonotypes between healthy human individuals. Across the whole study: Used for every donor were three CD4 naive, three CD4 memory, two CD8 naive and one CD8 memory plate.

This clone was picked up one time. The antigen remains undetermined. Study-wide results and limits: Owing to a small donor count, the genetic and exposure-history diversity represented was limited.

CDR3 length equals 15 residues. Trimming took off 4 bases at V and 2 bases at J, with 11 bases between the two ends. Germline CDR1 reads MDHEN; CDR2 reads SYDVKM. There were no recent acute infections or vaccinations among the donors, who were healthy HIV-negative adults. Donors comprised only Caucasian adults living in Nashville, Tennessee. The table came from immunoSEQ multiplex PCR; TCRdb's copy has only in-frame clones and leaves some out. The table includes some 1,400,000 clones, around 95% detected once. The sequencing input was naive CD4+ T cells sorted from blood. Indicated subset: CD45RA+ positively selected. This TCR derives from a man aged 25-45 years in good health. The chain has TRBV28 and TRBJ2-2; D might be TRBD2 (5 bases). CDR3 protein: CASSSPGLNTGELFF. CDR3 coding DNA: TGTGCCAGCAGTTCTCCGGGGTTAAACACCGGGGAGCTGTTTTTT.